This T cell receptor (beta chain) appears in the sequencing data of a study of beta chain features in type 1 diabetes. Study-wide background: Age, gender and cell yields were similar between patients and healthy donors.

CDR3 length equals 11 residues. With 6 bases removed from V and 1 base from J, the gap between germline ends came to 3 bases. Germline CDR1 is SEHNR and CDR2 is FQNEAQ (reference sequence). All of the isolated RNA was reverse transcribed, so expressed TCRB transcripts were sequenced. TCRdb's table, derived via immunoSEQ multiplex PCR, lists solely in-frame clones and lacks some. Among about 120,000 clones listed, 15% to 20% were seen once. Broader study findings: A greater similarity of naive, central memory and Treg TCRB repertoires was seen among patients than among healthy donors. TCRB CDR3s from Type 1 diabetes patients were moderately but significantly shorter in all four CD4+ subsets.

This clone turned up a few times. Its antigen is currently unknown. Only one heparinised blood draw was taken per donor, and its volume averaged around 100 mL. The chain has TRBV7-9 and TRBJ1-1; no definite D call. This TCR was sampled from a man younger than 35 with type 1 diabetes. Specimen: central memory CD4+ T cells from blood. CDR3 bases: TGTGCCAGCAGACAGAACACTGAAGCTTTCTTT. Its protein is CASRQNTEAFF.